The 17 T cell receptor beta chains in this list originate from one sample, sequenced in a study of regulatory T cells in long-lasting Graves disease. Time point described: newly diagnosed GD, antithyroid drugs for less than 3 months. Extracted RNA from PBMCs served as the source of the TCR library. Combining iRepertoire HTBI primers with Arm-PCR of CDR3 regions, the authors built TCR beta libraries. Each CDR3 protein is one row after TCRdb ran MiXCR on the multiplex PCR reads. The data hold fewer than 650,000 distinct CDR3 sequences, with roughly 15% observed a single time. These same data were also listed under a study on T cells in Graves' hyperthyroidism and ophthalmopathy.

The sequences come from peripheral blood mononuclear cells (PBMCs), collected at new diagnosis, from a patient treated with antithyroid drugs. These receptors were collected from a woman aged 30 to 39 with Graves disease.

This clonotype was seen many times. V and J are TRBV9 and TRBJ2-1; no definite D call. CDR1 is SGDLS, CDR2 YYNGEE, per germline. The CDR3 is 13 amino acids. The V and J ends lost 4 bases and 7 bases respectively, with 12 bases between them. Here the CDR3 reads CASSPSISNEQFF. As DNA, the CDR3 is TGTGCCAGCAGCCCCTCAATCAGTAATGAGCAGTTCTTC.

This clonotype has ten or more counts. The junction and the germline gene differ at one end; a read error may be behind it. The chain uses TRBV20-1 and TRBJ1-2, with TRBD1 identical over 9 bases. The germline V gene has CDR1 DFQATT and CDR2 SNEGSKA (reference sequence). This CDR3 is built from 12 residues. This CDR3 reads CSATGTGPPKLF. CDR3 nucleotide sequence: TGCAGTGCCACCGGGACAGGGCCCCCGAAGTTGTTC.

The chain uses TRBV9 and TRBJ2-7; 8 bases match TRBD2. Trimming removed 3 bases from V and 2 bases from J; junction bases left unmatched: 7. This CDR3 spans 15 amino acids. The V gene's germline CDR1 is SGDLS and CDR2 YYNGEE. The CDR3: CASSEITSGPYEQYF. Here the CDR3 DNA reads TGTGCCAGCAGCGAGATTACTAGCGGACCCTACGAGCAGTACTTC.

This clonotype was observed many times. The gene calls are TRBV24-1 and TRBJ2-1; 12 nucleotides agree with TRBD2. CDR3 length: 16 residues. Unmatched junction bases numbered 6, after V lost 3 bases and J lost 7 bases. Looked up from germline, CDR1 is KGHDR and CDR2 is SFDVKD. CDR3 amino acids: CATSDALAGGRNEQFF. The CDR3 bases are TGTGCCACCAGTGATGCACTAGCGGGAGGTAGAAATGAGCAGTTCTTC.

This clonotype appeared many times. The chain uses TRBV27 and TRBJ2-1, with 12 bases lining up with TRBD2. This CDR3 has 15 residues. The junction had 7 bases not matched to a gene; V was cut back by 5 bases and J by 8 bases. The germline gives CDR1 MNHEY, CDR2 SMNVEV (reference sequence). CDR3 sequence: CASSRLAGDSDEQFF. CDR3 DNA sequence: TGTGCCAGCAGTCGACTAGCGGGAGATTCAGATGAGCAGTTCTTC.

This chain joins TRBV10-3 and TRBJ2-2, with D perhaps assigned TRBD1 or TRBD2 (5 bases each). CDR1 ENHRY and CDR2 SYGVKD come from the germline V gene. V lost 9 bases and J lost 4, with 15 bases in between. The CDR3 sequence is 14 residues long. The CDR3 is CAIGTPQSTGELFF. CDR3 sequence (DNA): TGTGCCATAGGGACCCCCCAGAGCACCGGGGAGCTGTTTTTT.

V and J are TRBV28 and TRBJ2-7; D may be TRBD2 (6 bases). Trimming left V 8 bases short and J 7 bases short, with 18 bases between. The CDR3 totals 13 residues. Germline V gives CDR1 MDHEN, CDR2 SYDVKM. Written as DNA, the CDR3 is TGTGCCAGCGGCCCCCTGGACGGGAGTGAGCAGTACTTC. It specifies CASGPLDGSEQYF.

V usage is TRBV20-1 and J usage is TRBJ2-1; D is perhaps TRBD2 (6 bases). Trimming cost V 6 bases and J 15 bases, with 18 bases left between them. Germline V gene data show CDR1 as DFQATT and CDR2 as SNEGSKA (reference sequence). This CDR3 is 11 amino acids long. CDR3 DNA sequence: TGCAGTGCCCCGCAGGGCGGGACTGGGTTCTTC. Translation: CSAPQGGTGFF.

This clonotype has a count of ten or more. This chain links TRBV3-1 with TRBJ1-2; 12 bases agree with TRBD1. J gave up 2 bases and V 4 bases, and 14 bases lay outside the gene matches. The CDR3 runs 19 residues. The germline V gene has CDR1 LGHDT and CDR2 YNNKEL (reference sequence). The CDR3 loop is CASSRAPGTGGRGNYGYTF. CDR3 DNA: TGTGCCAGCAGCCGCGCTCCCGGGACAGGGGGCAGAGGGAACTATGGCTACACCTTC.

This clonotype has a count of ten or more. The chain couples TRBV18 to TRBJ1-1; 8 bases agree with TRBD1. Germline-derived CDR1 and CDR2 are KGHSH and LQKENI. V lost 0 bases to trimming and J lost 3 bases; unmatched junction nucleotides: 0. The CDR3 has 14 residues. CDR3 DNA sequence: TGTGCCAGCTCACCACCGACAGGGGACACTGAAGCTTTCTTT. Its translation is CASSPPTGDTEAFF.

This clonotype was detected many times. The chain combines TRBV12-3 or TRBV12-4 with TRBJ1-6; 8 positions agree with TRBD1. The CDR3 extends over 15 amino acids. V gave up 1 base and J gave up 7 bases; unmatched junction bases: 3. CDR3 bases: TGTGCCAGCAGTTTAGGAGGACAGGGAAATTCACCCCTCCACTTT. Encoded protein: CASSLGGQGNSPLHF.

This clonotype was detected many times. The CDR3 is CSAPSVRRETQYF. The CDR3 bases are TGCAGTGCCCCTTCGGTTAGACGCGAGACCCAGTACTTC. The J gene is TRBJ2-5, the V gene TRBV20-1, with no clear D. Trimming left V 6 bases short and J 5 bases short, with 16 bases between. The germline V gene has CDR1 DFQATT and CDR2 SNEGSKA (reference sequence). CDR3 length: 13 amino acids.

This clonotype has at least ten counts. V gene TRBV28 combines with J gene TRBJ2-7; D is possibly TRBD1 or TRBD2 (5 bases each). CDR1 and CDR2 (germline): MDHEN, SYDVKM. CDR3 length: 14 residues. The V end lost 5 bases, the J end lost 6 bases, and 17 bases lay between the germline ends. The CDR3 loop is CASSTAGTVFEQYF. In nucleotides, the CDR3 is TGTGCCAGCAGTACCGCCGGGACGGTCTTCGAGCAGTACTTC.

Many counts were recorded for this clonotype. The chain is built from TRBV6-2 or TRBV6-3 and TRBJ1-2; no clear D gene. Germline V lookup: CDR1 MNHEY, CDR2 SVGEGT. The CDR3 runs 14 residues. The V and J ends lost 0 bases and 1 base respectively, with 6 bases between them. CDR3 residues: CASSYSPRNYGYTF. The CDR3 nucleotides are TGTGCCAGCAGTTACTCTCCGCGTAACTATGGCTACACCTTC.

The chain carries TRBV7-3 and TRBJ2-2, with a weak D call TRBD2 (6 bases). The CDR3 sequence is 14 residues long. Looked up from germline, CDR1 is SGHTA and CDR2 is FQGTGA. V lost 5 bases and J lost 7, with 14 bases in between. In DNA, the CDR3 is TGTGCCAGCAGCCCTGGGACTTGGAGCGGGGAGCTGTTTTTT. Protein: CASSPGTWSGELFF.

The chain couples TRBV6-1 to TRBJ2-2, with 8 bases matching TRBD1. The CDR3 runs to 14 residues. Germline V gives CDR1 MNHNS, CDR2 SASEGT. J was trimmed by 4 bases and V by 8 bases; bases with no gene match: 6. The CDR3 here is CASRGQGFTGELFF. The CDR3 nucleotides are TGTGCCAGCCGAGGACAGGGTTTCACCGGGGAGCTGTTTTTT.

V usage is TRBV3-1 and J usage is TRBJ1-2; D perhaps matches TRBD1 (5 bases). There are 13 residues in the CDR3. V lost 2 bases to trimming and J lost 4 bases, with 8 bases between them. Germline V CDR1 and CDR2: LGHDT, YNNKEL (reference sequence). The CDR3 is CASSQYGGYGYTF. The CDR3 nucleotides read TGTGCCAGCAGCCAATACGGGGGCTATGGCTACACCTTC.